This TCR beta chain was recovered during a study of blood T cell repertoires in COVID-19. Looking at the study overall: PBMCs, B-cell-depleted T cells, or T cells were the source of the cDNA or gDNA that made up the material.

Patients of the Seattle cohort, enrolled during active infection, were followed longitudinally. The germline gives CDR1 SGHTA, CDR2 FQGTGA. This CDR3 has 14 residues. Trimming removed 5 bases at V and 9 bases at J, with 14 bases between. Some clones are missing from TCRdb's copy, which holds only in-frame ones; the method was immunoSEQ multiplex PCR. The table lists 310,000 or so clones, roughly 89% of them singletons. This TCR derives from a young man with COVID-19, enrolled during active disease. The chain uses TRBV7-3 and TRBJ1-6; D remains ambiguous. The sample taken for sequencing was peripheral blood. CDR3 amino acids: CASSTGNPTSPLHF. In DNA form, the CDR3 reads TGTGCCAGCAGCACGGGAAACCCGACTTCACCCCTCCACTTT.